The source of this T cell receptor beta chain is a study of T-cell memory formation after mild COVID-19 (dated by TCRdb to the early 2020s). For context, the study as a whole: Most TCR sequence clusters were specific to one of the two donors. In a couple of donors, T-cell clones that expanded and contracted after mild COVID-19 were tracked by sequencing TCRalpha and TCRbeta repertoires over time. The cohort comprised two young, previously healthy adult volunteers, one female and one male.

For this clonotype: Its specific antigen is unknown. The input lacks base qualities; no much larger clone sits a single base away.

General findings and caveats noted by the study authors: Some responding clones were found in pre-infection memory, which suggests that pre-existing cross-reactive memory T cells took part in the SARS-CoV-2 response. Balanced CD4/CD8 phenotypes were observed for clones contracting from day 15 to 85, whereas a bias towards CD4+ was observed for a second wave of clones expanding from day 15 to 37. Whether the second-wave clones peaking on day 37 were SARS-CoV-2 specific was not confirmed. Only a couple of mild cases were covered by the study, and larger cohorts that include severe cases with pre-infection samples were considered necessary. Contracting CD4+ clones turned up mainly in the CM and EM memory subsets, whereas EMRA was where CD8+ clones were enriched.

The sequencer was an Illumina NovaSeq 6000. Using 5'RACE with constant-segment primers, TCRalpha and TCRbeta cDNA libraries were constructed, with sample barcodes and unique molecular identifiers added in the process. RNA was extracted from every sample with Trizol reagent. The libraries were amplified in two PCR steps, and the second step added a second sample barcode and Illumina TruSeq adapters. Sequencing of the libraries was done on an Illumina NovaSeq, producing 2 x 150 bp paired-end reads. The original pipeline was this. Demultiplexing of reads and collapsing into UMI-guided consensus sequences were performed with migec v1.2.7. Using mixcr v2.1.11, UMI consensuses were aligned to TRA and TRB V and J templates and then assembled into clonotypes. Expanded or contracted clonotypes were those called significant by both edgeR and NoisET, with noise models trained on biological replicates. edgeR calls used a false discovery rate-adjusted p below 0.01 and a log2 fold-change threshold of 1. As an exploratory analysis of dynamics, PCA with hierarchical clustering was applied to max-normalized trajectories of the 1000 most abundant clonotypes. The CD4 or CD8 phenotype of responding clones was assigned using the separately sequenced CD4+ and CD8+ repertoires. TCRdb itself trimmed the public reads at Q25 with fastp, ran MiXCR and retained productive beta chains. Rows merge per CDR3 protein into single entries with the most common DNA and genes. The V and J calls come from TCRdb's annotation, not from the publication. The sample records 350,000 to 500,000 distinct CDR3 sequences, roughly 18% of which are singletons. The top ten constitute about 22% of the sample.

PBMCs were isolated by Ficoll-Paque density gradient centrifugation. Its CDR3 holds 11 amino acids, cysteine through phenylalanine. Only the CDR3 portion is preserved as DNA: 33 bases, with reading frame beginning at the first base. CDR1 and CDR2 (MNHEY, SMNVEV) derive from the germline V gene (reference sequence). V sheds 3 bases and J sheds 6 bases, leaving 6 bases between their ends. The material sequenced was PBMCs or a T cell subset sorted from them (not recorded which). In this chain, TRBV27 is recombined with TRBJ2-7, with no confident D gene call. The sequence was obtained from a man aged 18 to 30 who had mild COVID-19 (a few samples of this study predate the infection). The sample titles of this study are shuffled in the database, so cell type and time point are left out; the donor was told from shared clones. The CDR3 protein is CASSFPPEQYF. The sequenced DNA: TGTGCCAGCAGTTTTCCCCCCGAGCAGTACTTC.